This TCR beta chain was found in a study of shared clonotypes between healthy human individuals. The CDR3 spans 12 residues. Between the trimmed V and J ends, which lost 6 bases and 8 bases, there was a span of 8 bases. CDR1 and CDR2 from the germline V gene are SNHLY and FYNNEI. This clone has more than one count but fewer than ten. Other nucleotide sequences from this sample produce the same CDR3. Sequenced by immunoSEQ multiplex PCR; TCRdb stores in-frame clones only, minus some. The sample has millions of clones; around 94% are singletons. The sequencing sample was made of naive CD4+ T cells sorted from blood. Noted subset: CD45RA+ positively selected. This clonotype was obtained from a man younger than 35 in good health. The chain uses TRBV2 and TRBJ1-6; D might be TRBD1 (5 bases). DNA of the CDR3: TGTGCCAGCAGCTCCAGGGATTCACCCCTCCACTTT. This gives the protein CASSSRDSPLHF.